These T cell receptor beta chains were read from a single sample in a study of cytomegalovirus exposure and HLA in healthy donors. Here immunoSEQ multiplex PCR was the method, and the copy in TCRdb shows in-frame clones only, minus some. The table includes 150,000 to 200,000 clones, just over 75% detected once. The sequenced sample was PBMCs. The receptors were gathered from a woman between 25 and 40 years old in good health and CMV-seropositive. CDR3s include the opening cysteine and the closing phenylalanine or tryptophan. D genes are given only for firm matches. Rows may omit the clone size; those that give it use once, few, many or a size class.

J,D,V,size,DNA,CDR3
TRBJ1-2,TRBD1,TRBV5-4,-,TGTGCCAGCAGCTCGGGACAGGGAAGACATGGCTACACCTTC,CASSSGQGRHGYTF
TRBJ2-3,-,TRBV7-9,-,TGTGCCAGCAGCCCTGGGCCTTCAACCACAGATACGCAGTATTTT,CASSPGPSTTDTQYF
TRBJ1-1,-,TRBV9,-,TGTGCCAGCAGCGTAGTCCCCCTAGGGGACACTGAAGCTTTCTTT,CASSVVPLGDTEAFF
TRBJ1-2,-,TRBV2,-,TGTGCCAGCAGTTGGCGGACAGACCTCTATGGCTACACCTTC,CASSWRTDLYGYTF
TRBJ1-1,TRBD1,TRBV10-3,-,TGTGCCATCAGCCCGGGACAGATAAACACTGAAGCTTTCTTT,CAISPGQINTEAFF
TRBJ2-3,TRBD2,TRBV5-1,once,TGCGCCAGCAGCCCCGGGACTAGCGGACTCACAGATACGCAGTATTTT,CASSPGTSGLTDTQYF
TRBJ2-5,TRBD2,TRBV30,-,TGTGCCTGGACCGCGGGAGGGACCCAGTACTTC,CAWTAGGTQYF
TRBJ2-5,-,TRBV9,-,TGTGCCAGCAGCGTAGGGACTACCCTGGGAGAGACCCAGTACTTC,CASSVGTTLGETQYF
TRBJ2-3,TRBD1,TRBV6-1,once,TGTGCCAGCAGTGAATCGACAGGGGGCAGCACAGATACGCAGTATTTT,CASSESTGGSTDTQYF
TRBJ1-5,-,TRBV10-3,-,TGTGCCATCAGTGCGGCGGGAGATAGCAATCAGCCCCAGCATTTT,CAISAAGDSNQPQHF
TRBJ1-4,-,TRBV13,-,TGTGCCAGCAGCTTGCAAAGACAATCTAATGAAAAACTGTTTTTT,CASSLQRQSNEKLFF
TRBJ2-7,-,TRBV5-6,-,TGTGCCAGCAGCTCTTCCTACGAGCAGTACTTC,CASSSSYEQYF
TRBJ1-5,-,TRBV5-4,few,TGTGCCAGCAGCGTCGGGGATCAGCCCCAGCATTTT,CASSVGDQPQHF
TRBJ2-2,TRBD2,TRBV6-5,few,TGTGCCAGCAGTGTACTAGCGGGAGACACCGGGGAGCTGTTTTTT,CASSVLAGDTGELFF
TRBJ1-1,-,TRBV6-6,-,TGTGCCAGCAGTGATACAGGGGAAGCTTTCTTT,CASSDTGEAFF
TRBJ2-1,TRBD1,TRBV28,-,TGTGCCAGCAGTTTATGGGGGGTGAGGGACAGCTCCTACAATGAGCAGTTCTTC,CASSLWGVRDSSYNEQFF
TRBJ2-2,-,TRBV5-1,-,TGCGCCAGCAGCTTGGAGACCCAGGGCAACACCGGGGAGCTGTTTTTT,CASSLETQGNTGELFF
TRBJ1-1,-,TRBV20-1,-,TGCAGTGCTAGATTCGGTCCCGAAGCTTTCTTT,CSARFGPEAFF
TRBJ2-2,-,TRBV19,-,TGTGCCAGTGCAGGGCCCCTGGACACCGGGGAGCTGTTTTTT,CASAGPLDTGELFF
TRBJ1-1,TRBD1,TRBV29-1,-,TGCAGCGCAGGGGGCCCTGAAGCTTTCTTT,CSAGGPEAFF
TRBJ2-7,TRBD1,TRBV29-1,-,TGCAGCGTCGCGGACAGGGACCGGGAGCAGTACTTC,CSVADRDREQYF
TRBJ1-5,TRBD1,TRBV5-6,few,TGTGCCAGCAGCTCCGACAGGGCGGTCGGTCAGCCCCAGCATTTT,CASSSDRAVGQPQHF
TRBJ1-2,TRBD1,TRBV7-2,-,TGTGCCAGCAGCCCGTCGACAGGGGCCTATGGCTACACCTTC,CASSPSTGAYGYTF
TRBJ1-1,-,TRBV14,-,TGTGCCAGCAGCCAAGTCAGGGCTCTGATGAACACTGAAGCTTTCTTT,CASSQVRALMNTEAFF
TRBJ2-3,-,TRBV5-4,-,TGTGCCAGCAGCTTGGCTGAACGAGGTTTAGATACGCAGTATTTT,CASSLAERGLDTQYF
TRBJ1-6,-,TRBV28,-,TGTGCCAGCAGTTTAGGAGGCCTACAAAGCTATAATTCACCCCTCCACTTT,CASSLGGLQSYNSPLHF
TRBJ2-7,-,TRBV6-5,-,TGTGCCAGCAGTTACTCGCGCCTACCTCTCGAGCAGTACTTC,CASSYSRLPLEQYF
TRBJ1-2,TRBD1,TRBV30,once,TGTGCCTGGATTAGCCGGGACAGGGGGCCTAACTATGGCTACACCTTC,CAWISRDRGPNYGYTF